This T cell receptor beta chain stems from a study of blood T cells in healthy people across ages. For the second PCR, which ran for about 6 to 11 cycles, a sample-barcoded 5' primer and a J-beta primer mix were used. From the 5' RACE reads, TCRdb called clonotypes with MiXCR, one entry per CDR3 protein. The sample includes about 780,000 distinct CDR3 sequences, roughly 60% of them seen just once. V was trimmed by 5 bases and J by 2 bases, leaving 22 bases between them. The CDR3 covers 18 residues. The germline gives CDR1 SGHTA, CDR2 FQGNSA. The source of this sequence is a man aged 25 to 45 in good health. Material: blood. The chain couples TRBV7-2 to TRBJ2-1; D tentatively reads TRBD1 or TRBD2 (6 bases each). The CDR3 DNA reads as TGTGCCAGCAGCGCTGGTAGCTGGAGGGGACATCCCTACAATGAGCAGTTCTTC. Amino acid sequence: CASSAGSWRGHPYNEQFF.